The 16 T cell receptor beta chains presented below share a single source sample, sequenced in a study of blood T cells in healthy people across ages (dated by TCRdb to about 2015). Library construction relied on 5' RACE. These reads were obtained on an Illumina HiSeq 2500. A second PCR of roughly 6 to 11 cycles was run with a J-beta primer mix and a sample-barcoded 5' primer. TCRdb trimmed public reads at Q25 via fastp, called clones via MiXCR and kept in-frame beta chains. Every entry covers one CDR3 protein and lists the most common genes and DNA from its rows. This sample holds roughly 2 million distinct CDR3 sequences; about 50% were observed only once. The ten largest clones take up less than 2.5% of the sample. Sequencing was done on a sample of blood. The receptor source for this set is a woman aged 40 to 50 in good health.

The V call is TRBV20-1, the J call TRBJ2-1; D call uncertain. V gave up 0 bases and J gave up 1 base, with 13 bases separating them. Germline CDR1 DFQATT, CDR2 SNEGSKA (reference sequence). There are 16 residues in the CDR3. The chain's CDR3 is CSARDSWKGSYNEQFF. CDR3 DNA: TGCAGTGCTAGAGACAGTTGGAAAGGGTCCTACAATGAGCAGTTCTTC.

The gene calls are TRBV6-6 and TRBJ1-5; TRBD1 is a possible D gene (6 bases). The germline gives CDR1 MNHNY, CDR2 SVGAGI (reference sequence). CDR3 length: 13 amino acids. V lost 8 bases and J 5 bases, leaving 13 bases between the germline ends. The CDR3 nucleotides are TGTGCCAGCCAACGGGGGCAATATCAGCCCCAGCATTTT. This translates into CASQRGQYQPQHF.

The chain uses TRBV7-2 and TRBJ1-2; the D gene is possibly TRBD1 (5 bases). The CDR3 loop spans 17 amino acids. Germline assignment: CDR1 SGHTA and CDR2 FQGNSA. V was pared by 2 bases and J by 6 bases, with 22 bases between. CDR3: CASSLKYRGQEGDGYTF. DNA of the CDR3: TGTGCCAGCAGCTTAAAATATCGGGGCCAGGAAGGGGATGGCTACACCTTC.

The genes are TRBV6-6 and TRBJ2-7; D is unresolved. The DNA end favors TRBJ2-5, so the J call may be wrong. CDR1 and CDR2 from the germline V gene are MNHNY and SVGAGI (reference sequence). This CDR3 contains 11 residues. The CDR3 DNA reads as TGTGCCAGCAGGATGACGGAGACCCAGTACTTC. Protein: CASRMTETQYF.

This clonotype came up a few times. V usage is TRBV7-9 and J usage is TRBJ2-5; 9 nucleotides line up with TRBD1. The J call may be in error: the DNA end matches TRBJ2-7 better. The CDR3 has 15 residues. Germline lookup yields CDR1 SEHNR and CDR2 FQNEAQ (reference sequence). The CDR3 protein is CASSLNGQGRNEQYF. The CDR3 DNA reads TGTGCCAGCAGCTTAAACGGACAGGGGAGGAACGAGCAGTACTTC.

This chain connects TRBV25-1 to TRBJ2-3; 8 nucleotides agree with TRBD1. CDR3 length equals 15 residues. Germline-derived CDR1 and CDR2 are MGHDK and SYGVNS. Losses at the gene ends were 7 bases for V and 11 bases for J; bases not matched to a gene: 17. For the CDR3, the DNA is TGTGCCAGCACCCTCACAGGGGGTCCATTGGGGGGGCAGTATTTT. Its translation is CASTLTGGPLGGQYF.

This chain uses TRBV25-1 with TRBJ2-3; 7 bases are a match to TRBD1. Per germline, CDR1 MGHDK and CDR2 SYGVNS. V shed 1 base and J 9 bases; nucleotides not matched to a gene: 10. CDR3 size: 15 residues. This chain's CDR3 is CASSEFRQGLDTQYF. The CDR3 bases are TGTGCCAGCAGTGAATTTCGACAGGGTCTGGACACGCAGTATTTT.

The CDR3 protein is CSVEVVGTGAQGNQPQHF. The CDR3, as DNA: TGCAGCGTTGAAGTCGTGGGGACAGGGGCGCAGGGCAATCAGCCCCAGCATTTT. The V call is TRBV29-1, the J call TRBJ1-5; 10 bases agree with TRBD1. The junction had 11 bases not matched to a gene; V was cut back by 1 base and J by 2 bases. Germline V gene sequence: CDR1 SQVTM, CDR2 ANQGSEA. This CDR3 region has 18 residues.

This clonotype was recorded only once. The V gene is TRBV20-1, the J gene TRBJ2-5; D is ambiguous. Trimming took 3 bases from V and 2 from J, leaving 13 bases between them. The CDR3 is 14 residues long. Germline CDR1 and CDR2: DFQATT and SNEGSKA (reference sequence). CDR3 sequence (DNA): TGCAGTGCTAGGTCGGCCTGGTTTCAAGAGACCCAGTACTTC. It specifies CSARSAWFQETQYF.

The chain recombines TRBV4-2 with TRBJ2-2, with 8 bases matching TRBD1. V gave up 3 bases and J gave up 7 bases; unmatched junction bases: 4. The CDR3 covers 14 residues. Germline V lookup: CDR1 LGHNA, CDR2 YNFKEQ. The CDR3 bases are TGTGCCAGCAGCCAGGACAGGGCGGGCGGGGAGCTGTTTTTT. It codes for CASSQDRAGGELFF.

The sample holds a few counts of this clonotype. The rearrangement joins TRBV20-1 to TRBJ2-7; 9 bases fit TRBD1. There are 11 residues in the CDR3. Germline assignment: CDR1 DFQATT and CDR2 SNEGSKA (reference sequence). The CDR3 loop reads CRGDRAYEQYF. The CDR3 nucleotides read TGCAGAGGGGACAGGGCCTACGAGCAGTACTTC.

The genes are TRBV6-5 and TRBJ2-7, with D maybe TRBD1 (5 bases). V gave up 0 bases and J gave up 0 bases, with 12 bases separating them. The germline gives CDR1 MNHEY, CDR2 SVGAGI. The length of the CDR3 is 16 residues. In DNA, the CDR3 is TGTGCCAGCAGTTACTCGTGGTGGGGCGGCTCCTACGAGCAGTACTTC. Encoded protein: CASSYSWWGGSYEQYF.

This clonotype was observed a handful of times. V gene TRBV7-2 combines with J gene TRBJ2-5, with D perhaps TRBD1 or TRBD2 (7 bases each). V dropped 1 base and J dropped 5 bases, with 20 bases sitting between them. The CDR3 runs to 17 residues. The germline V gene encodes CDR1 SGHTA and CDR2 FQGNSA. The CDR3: CASSLGLQGGAGETQYF. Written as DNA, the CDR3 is TGTGCCAGCAGCTTAGGTCTTCAGGGGGGGGCCGGGGAGACCCAGTACTTC. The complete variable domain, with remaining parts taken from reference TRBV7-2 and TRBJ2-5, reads GAGVSQSPSNKVTEKGKDVELRCDPISGHTALYWYRQSLGQGLEFLIYFQGNSAPDKSGLPSDRFSAERTGGSVSTLTIQRTQQEDSAVYLCASSLGLQGGAGETQYFGPGTRLLVL.

CDR3 protein: CASDSSALSNEQYF. For the CDR3, the DNA is TGTGCCAGCGATTCTTCCGCCCTAAGCAATGAGCAGTACTTC. The chain carries TRBV7-2 and TRBJ2-7; D is undetermined. This CDR3 is 14 amino acids long. Trimming cost V 8 bases and J 7 bases, with 21 bases left between them. Germline CDR1 is SGHTA and CDR2 is FQGNSA.

CDR3 sequence (DNA): TGCAGTGCTAGTTACACGCGGGGGTTCAATGAGCAGTACTTC. Residues: CSASYTRGFNEQYF. V usage is TRBV20-1 and J usage is TRBJ2-5; the match to TRBD2 covers 7 bases. The ends lost 3 bases at V and 11 bases at J; junction bases unmatched: 15. CDR1 DFQATT and CDR2 SNEGSKA come from the germline V gene (reference sequence). CDR3 length: 14 residues.

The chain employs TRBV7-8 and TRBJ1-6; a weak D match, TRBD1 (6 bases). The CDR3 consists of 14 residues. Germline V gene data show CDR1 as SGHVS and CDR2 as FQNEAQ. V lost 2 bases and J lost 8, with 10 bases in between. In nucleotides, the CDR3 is TGTGCCAGCAGCTTACAGGGGTGGGATTCACCCCTCCACTTT. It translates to CASSLQGWDSPLHF.